This entry is about one TCR beta chain. Antigen unknown. It was with 60 Vbeta and 13 Jbeta primers that the PCR ran. The repertoire was sequenced with immunoSEQ multiplex PCR; TCRdb's copy has only in-frame clones and lacks some. Here the sample table reports just over 80,000 clones. This entry is derived from a study of cytomegalovirus exposure and HLA in healthy donors. The wider study: Of 350 to 400 genotyped donors, roughly 81% grouped in the Caucasian-associated ancestry cluster.

Overall study results and limits: Later, an analysis showed that TCR beta chains associated with HLA were more clonally expanded than others that were equally common.

The length of the CDR3 is 17 residues. V gave up 3 bases and J gave up 3 bases; unmatched junction bases: 9. The germline V gene encodes CDR1 SGHRS and CDR2 YFSETQ. The chain uses TRBV5-1 and TRBJ2-5; 12 bases agree with TRBD1. The sample comprised PBMCs. The clonotype comes from a woman aged 25-40 years in good health and CMV-seronegative. CDR3 protein: CASSSGTGGTLEETQYF. In nucleotides, the CDR3 is TGCGCCAGCAGCTCCGGGACAGGGGGCACTTTGGAAGAGACCCAGTACTTC.